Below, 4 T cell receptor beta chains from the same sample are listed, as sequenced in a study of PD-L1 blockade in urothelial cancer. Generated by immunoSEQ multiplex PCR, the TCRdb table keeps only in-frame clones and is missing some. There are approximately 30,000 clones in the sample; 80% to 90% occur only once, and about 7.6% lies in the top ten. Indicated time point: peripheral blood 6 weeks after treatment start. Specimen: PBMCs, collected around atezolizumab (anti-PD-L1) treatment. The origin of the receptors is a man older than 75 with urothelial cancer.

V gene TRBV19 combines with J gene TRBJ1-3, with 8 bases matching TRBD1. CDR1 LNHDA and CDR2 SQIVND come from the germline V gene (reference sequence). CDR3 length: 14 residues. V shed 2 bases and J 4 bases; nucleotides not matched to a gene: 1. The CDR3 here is CASSIQGAGNTIYF. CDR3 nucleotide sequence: TGTGCCAGTAGTATACAGGGGGCCGGAAACACCATATATTTT.

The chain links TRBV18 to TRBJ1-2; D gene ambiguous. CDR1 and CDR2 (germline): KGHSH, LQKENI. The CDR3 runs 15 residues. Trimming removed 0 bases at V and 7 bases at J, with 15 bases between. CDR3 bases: TGTGCCAGCTCACCACCGAGTGAAATCACCTCTGGCTACACCTTC. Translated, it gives CASSPPSEITSGYTF. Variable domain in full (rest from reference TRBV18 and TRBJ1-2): NAGVMQNPRHLVRRRGQEARLRCSPMKGHSHVYWYRQLPEEGLKFMVYLQKENIIDESGMPKERFSAEFPKEGPSILRIQQVVRGDSAAYFCASSPPSEITSGYTFGSGTRLTVV.

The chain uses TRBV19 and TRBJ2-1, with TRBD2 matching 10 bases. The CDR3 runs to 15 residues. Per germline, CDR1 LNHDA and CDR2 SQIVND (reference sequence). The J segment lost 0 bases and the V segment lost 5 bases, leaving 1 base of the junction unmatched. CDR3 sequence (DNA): TGTGCCAGTAGTCCTAGCGGGAGCTCCTACAATGAGCAGTTCTTC. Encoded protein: CASSPSGSSYNEQFF. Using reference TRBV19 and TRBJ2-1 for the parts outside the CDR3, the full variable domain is DGGITQSPKYLFRKEGQNVTLSCEQNLNHDAMYWYRQDPGQGLRLIYYSQIVNDFQKGDIAEGYSVSREKKESFPLTVTSAQKNPTAFYLCASSPSGSSYNEQFFGPGTRLTVL.

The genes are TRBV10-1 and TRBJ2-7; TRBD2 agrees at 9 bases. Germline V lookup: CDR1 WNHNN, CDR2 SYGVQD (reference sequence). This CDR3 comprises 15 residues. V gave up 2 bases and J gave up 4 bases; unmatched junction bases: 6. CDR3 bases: TGCGCCAGCAGTGAGAGTGGCGGGAGGGTGTACGAGCAGTACTTC. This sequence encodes CASSESGGRVYEQYF.